This T cell receptor beta chain was sequenced in a study of beta chain features in type 1 diabetes. Remarks on this clone: The antigen remains unidentified.

Investigators reverse transcribed all isolated RNA, so they sequenced expressed TCRB transcripts. Here immunoSEQ multiplex PCR was the method, and the copy in TCRdb shows in-frame clones only, minus some. Among 200,000 to 250,000 clones listed, over 11% were seen once. CD45RO/CCR7/CD25/CD127/CD95/CD27 separated CD4+ naive, central memory, regulatory and stem cell-like memory cells by sorting. Purity above 98% was achieved in all sorted populations. V dropped 4 bases and J dropped 1; count of bases not matched to a gene: 1. Germline-derived CDR1 and CDR2 are MGHDK and SYGVNS. This CDR3 is built from 15 residues. Study observations and caveats: VDJ junctions sequenced from type 1 diabetes patients showed fewer insertions and more deletions. TCRB CDR3s from Type 1 diabetes patients were moderately but significantly shorter in all four CD4+ subsets.

The clonotype comes from a man in his thirties or forties with type 1 diabetes. Sequencing was done on a sample of naive CD4+ T cells from blood. The chain couples TRBV25-1 to TRBJ2-2, with TRBD2 matching 9 bases. The CDR3 sequence is CASSGTSVNTGELFF. The DNA for the CDR3 is TGTGCCAGCAGTGGGACTAGCGTGAACACCGGGGAGCTGTTTTTT.